The 14 T cell receptor beta chains below come from one sample, sequenced in a study of blood T cells in healthy people across ages. Primers used in a second PCR of about 7 to 12 cycles were a sample-barcoded 5' primer and a J-beta primer mix. TCRdb re-called the 5' RACE reads through MiXCR, storing one row per CDR3 protein. The repertoire holds approximately 580,000 distinct CDR3 sequences, with 24% as singletons. The sample also formed part of further work on T cells of mothers and their children.

Sequenced: blood. The receptors shown here come from a boy between 5 and 17 years old in good health.

This chain links TRBV28 with TRBJ2-7; 9 positions match TRBD1. The CDR3 runs 16 residues. Germline-derived CDR1 and CDR2 are MDHEN and SYDVKM. V lost 5 bases, J lost 2 bases, and 10 bases stayed unmatched. CDR3 DNA sequence: TGTGCCAGCAGTCCATTCCGGGACAGGGTCACCTACGAGCAGTACTTC. Protein: CASSPFRDRVTYEQYF.

A few counts support this clonotype. The chain couples TRBV7-9 to TRBJ1-1; 7 bases match TRBD1. The CDR3 extends over 15 amino acids. Germline values: CDR1 SEHNR, CDR2 FQNEAQ (reference sequence). J lost 4 bases, V lost 10 bases, and 15 bases had no gene match. CDR3 coding DNA: TGTGCCACCGTAACCGGGACAGTTCTTGGCACTGAAGCTTTCTTT. It yields the protein CATVTGTVLGTEAFF.

This chain connects TRBV4-3 to TRBJ2-2; D unresolved. CDR1 is LGHNA, CDR2 YSLEER, per germline. CDR3 length equals 15 residues. V shed 5 bases and J shed 6 bases, with 16 bases lying between them. The CDR3, as DNA: TGCGCCAGCAGCTACCAGATACAGTCGGCCGGGGAGCTGTTTTTT. This codes for CASSYQIQSAGELFF.

This clonotype has just a few counts. The rearrangement links TRBV28 to TRBJ2-5; TRBD1 matches at 9 bases. V gave up 5 bases and J gave up 11 bases; unmatched junction bases: 15. This CDR3 has 15 amino acids. CDR1 is MDHEN, CDR2 SYDVKM, per germline. CDR3 sequence reads: CASSPRDRESGEQYF. The CDR3 nucleotides read TGTGCCAGCAGTCCCCGGGACAGGGAGAGTGGGGAGCAGTACTTC.

The V gene is TRBV6-2 or TRBV6-3, the J gene TRBJ2-7; tentative D call: TRBD2 (7 bases). V was pared by 6 bases and J by 4 bases, with 16 bases between. The CDR3 is 14 residues long. Per germline, CDR1 MNHEY and CDR2 SVGEGT. The CDR3 spells CASSDGGRGYEQYF. CDR3 nucleotides: TGTGCCAGCAGCGACGGGGGGCGAGGATACGAGCAGTACTTC.

The chain has TRBV7-9 and TRBJ2-3; a possible D gene is TRBD1 (6 bases). Trimming left V 4 bases short and J 0 bases short, with 17 bases between. Germline CDR1 is SEHNR and CDR2 is FQNEAQ (reference sequence). The CDR3 length is 17 residues. This CDR3 is CASSSDSDSPSTDTQYF. For the CDR3, the DNA is TGTGCCAGCAGCTCAGACTCGGACAGCCCTAGCACAGATACGCAGTATTTT.

The chain couples TRBV6-2 or TRBV6-3 to TRBJ1-4, with D tentatively TRBD1 (6 bases). Germline V gives CDR1 MNHEY, CDR2 SVGEGT. V gave up 7 bases and J gave up 7 bases, with 16 bases separating them. The CDR3 is 14 amino acids. The CDR3 nucleotides read TGTGCCAGCACCCTCAGGGGCAGCGGTGAAAAACTGTTTTTT. This gives the protein CASTLRGSGEKLFF.

The CDR3 nucleotides are TGTGCCAGCAGTTTATTTCCCCCGCCGACAGGGGGCGAGGAGACCCAGTACTTC. The encoded protein is CASSLFPPPTGGEETQYF. The V call is TRBV27, the J call TRBJ2-5; 10 positions agree with TRBD1. The CDR3 has 18 residues. After removal of 1 base from V and 5 bases from J, the junction contained 13 bases not matched to a gene. Germline V gene sequence: CDR1 MNHEY, CDR2 SMNVEV (reference sequence).

This sequence joins TRBV5-1 and TRBJ2-7, with D maybe TRBD1 (6 bases). V was trimmed by 7 bases and J by 2 bases, leaving 13 bases between them. In germline, CDR1 is SGHRS, CDR2 YFSETQ. CDR3 length: 13 residues. CDR3 loop: CASRRDNAYEQYF. As DNA, the CDR3 is TGCGCCAGCCGCCGGGACAACGCCTACGAGCAGTACTTC.

For the CDR3, the DNA is TGTGCCAGCAGCTTAGACGGTACTGAAGCTTTCTTT. It translates to CASSLDGTEAFF. This chain links TRBV7-6 with TRBJ1-1; no reliable D call. This CDR3 has 12 amino acids. CDR1 is SGHVS, CDR2 FNYEAQ, per germline. V was pared by 1 base and J by 5 bases, with 5 bases between.

Regarding this clonotype: A read error is likely, as this CDR3 ends without the conserved phenylalanine or tryptophan. Because the CDR3's place on the DNA is in doubt, the DNA is left out and the CDR3 is given as listed by TCRdb. The chain combines TRBV6-1 with TRBJ2-5. CDR1 MNHNS and CDR2 SASEGT come from the germline V gene. The CDR3 contains 10 residues when both ends are counted. CDR3: CASSEASFHI.

The chain has TRBV20-1 and TRBJ2-7; the D is unclear. CDR3 length: 11 amino acids. Trimming removed 5 bases from V and 4 bases from J, with 9 bases in between. Germline V gene sequence: CDR1 DFQATT, CDR2 SNEGSKA (reference sequence). CDR3 sequence: CSAQDQYEQYF. The CDR3 bases are TGCAGTGCTCAGGACCAATACGAGCAGTACTTC.

The V gene is TRBV6-5, the J gene TRBJ1-4, with D unresolved. The V end was cut by 4 bases, the J end by 7 bases, with 7 bases between. Germline-derived CDR1 and CDR2 are MNHEY and SVGAGI. The CDR3 is 12 amino acids. The chain's CDR3 is CASSWDGEKLFF. The CDR3 coding sequence is TGTGCCAGCAGTTGGGATGGTGAAAAACTGTTTTTT.

The rearrangement uses TRBV28 and TRBJ2-3; 10 nucleotides agree with TRBD2. The CDR3 is 14 amino acids. Germline lookup yields CDR1 MDHEN and CDR2 SYDVKM. Losses at the gene ends were 9 bases for V and 6 bases for J; bases not matched to a gene: 9. CDR3 nucleotides: TGTGCCAGTAGGAGCGGGGGGGCTTTGGATACGCAGTATTTT. Translated, it gives CASRSGGALDTQYF.